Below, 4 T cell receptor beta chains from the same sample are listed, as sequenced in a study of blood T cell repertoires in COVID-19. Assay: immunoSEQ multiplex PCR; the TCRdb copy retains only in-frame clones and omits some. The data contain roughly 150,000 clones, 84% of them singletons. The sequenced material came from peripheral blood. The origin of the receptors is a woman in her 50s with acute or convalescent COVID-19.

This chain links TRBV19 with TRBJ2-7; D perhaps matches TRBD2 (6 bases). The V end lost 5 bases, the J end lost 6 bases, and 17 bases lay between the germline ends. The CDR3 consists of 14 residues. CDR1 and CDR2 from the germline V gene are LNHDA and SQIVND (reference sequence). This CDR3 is CASSGGVAYSEQYF. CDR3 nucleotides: TGTGCCAGTAGTGGAGGGGTCGCTTACAGCGAGCAGTACTTC.

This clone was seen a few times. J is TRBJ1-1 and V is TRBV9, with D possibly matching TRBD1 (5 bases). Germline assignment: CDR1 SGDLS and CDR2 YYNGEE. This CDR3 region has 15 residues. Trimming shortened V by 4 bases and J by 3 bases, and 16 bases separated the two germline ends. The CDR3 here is CASSPRTREDTEAFF. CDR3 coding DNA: TGTGCCAGCAGCCCCCGGACAAGGGAGGACACTGAAGCTTTCTTT.

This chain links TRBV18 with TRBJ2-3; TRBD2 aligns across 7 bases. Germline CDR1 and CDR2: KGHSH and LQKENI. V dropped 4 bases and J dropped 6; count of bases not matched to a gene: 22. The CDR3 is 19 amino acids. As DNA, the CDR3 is TGTGCCAGCTCACTTCGGACTTCGGGGGGTCGTTCGGTGTTGGATACGCAGTATTTT. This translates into CASSLRTSGGRSVLDTQYF.

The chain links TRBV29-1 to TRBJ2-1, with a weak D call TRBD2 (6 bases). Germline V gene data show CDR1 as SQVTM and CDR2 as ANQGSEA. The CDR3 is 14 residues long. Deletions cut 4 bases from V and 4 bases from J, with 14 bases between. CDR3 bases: TGCAGCGTTGTGGGTAGCGGCGTGTACAATGAGCAGTTCTTC. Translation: CSVVGSGVYNEQFF.